This T cell receptor beta chain was sequenced during a study of early T cells in non-severe SARS-CoV-2 infection. In this sample, this clonotype turned up a few times. TCRdb processed the 5' RACE reads anew with MiXCR; each CDR3 protein has one entry. The data show approximately 62,000 distinct CDR3 sequences, with about an eighth seen just once and less than 4.5% held by the top ten. Trimming pared 6 bases from V and 0 bases from J, leaving 12 bases between. The CDR3 totals 14 residues. CDR1 is SQVTM, CDR2 ANQGSEA, per germline. The gene calls are TRBV29-1 and TRBJ2-1; D gene ambiguous. The receptor's source is an adult who was a healthcare worker with PCR-confirmed SARS-CoV-2 infection or an uninfected control (not recorded which). Sample: whole blood. The DNA for the CDR3 is TGCAGCGTCACTACCGCGAGCTCCTACAATGAGCAGTTCTTC. Encoded protein: CSVTTASSYNEQFF.